These T cell receptor beta chains were read from a single sample in a study of graft-versus-host responses after intestinal transplantation. For these TCRs, the target antigens are not known. Assay: immunoSEQ multiplex PCR; the TCRdb copy retains only in-frame clones and omits some. The sample holds under 85,000 clones, 94% seen once. The sample here was unstimulated CD8+ T cells sorted from spleen or lymph node cells, taken before intestinal transplant. These receptors were collected from a human donor who received an intestinal transplant. Each CDR3 is given with its conserved first and last residue. The D gene is left open where the match is weak. Size is omitted from some rows. Given values are once, few, many or a class for expanded clones.

>TRBJ1-2|once|-|TRBV5-6
CASSLVGVRGYTF
TGTGCCAGCAGCTTGGTAGGGGTTAGGGGCTACACCTTC
>TRBJ1-2|once|-|TRBV27
CASTPASGGVGGYTF
TGTGCCAGCACCCCAGCGTCTGGGGGAGTCGGTGGCTACACCTTC
>TRBJ1-1|-|-|TRBV4-1
CASSRENTEAFF
TGCGCCAGCAGCCGGGAAAACACTGAAGCTTTCTTT
>TRBJ1-1|-|-|TRBV6-5
CASILSRDMNTEAFF
TGTGCCAGCATCCTATCCCGGGATATGAACACTGAAGCTTTCTTT
>TRBJ1-4|-|-|TRBV27
CASSADGEPNEKLFF
TGTGCCAGCAGTGCGGATGGGGAGCCTAATGAAAAACTGTTTTTT
>TRBJ2-7|-|-|TRBV28
CASSLTGDWAYEQYF
TGTGCCAGCAGTCTCACAGGGGACTGGGCCTACGAGCAGTACTTC
>TRBJ2-7|-|-|TRBV15
CATSRSLKQGSYEQYF
TGTGCCACCAGCAGGAGTCTAAAACAGGGTTCCTACGAGCAGTACTTC
>TRBJ2-7|-|TRBD2|TRBV2
CATAGGLAGDSSYEQYF
TGTGCCACAGCCGGGGGACTAGCGGGTGATAGCTCCTACGAGCAGTACTTC
>TRBJ2-7|-|-|TRBV19
CASSIRPGYEQYF
TGTGCCAGTAGTATTCGCCCGGGCTACGAGCAGTACTTC
>TRBJ2-7|-|TRBD1|TRBV7-9
CASSLSDRVKYF
TGTGCCAGCAGCTTATCGGACAGGGTCAAGTACTTC
>TRBJ2-7|-|-|TRBV6-5
CASSYSIGSLDEQYF
TGTGCCAGCAGTTACTCGATAGGGTCCCTCGACGAGCAGTACTTC
>TRBJ2-1|-|TRBD2|TRBV28
CASLPAGGLNEQFF
TGTGCCAGCCTCCCAGCGGGAGGACTGAATGAGCAGTTCTTC
>TRBJ2-7|-|TRBD2|TRBV4-1
CASSQVSGLVTEQYF
TGCGCCAGCAGCCAAGTATCGGGACTAGTAACCGAGCAGTACTTC
>TRBJ1-1|-|-|TRBV7-9
CASSLGENTEAFF
TGTGCCAGCAGCTTGGGAGAGAACACTGAAGCTTTCTTT